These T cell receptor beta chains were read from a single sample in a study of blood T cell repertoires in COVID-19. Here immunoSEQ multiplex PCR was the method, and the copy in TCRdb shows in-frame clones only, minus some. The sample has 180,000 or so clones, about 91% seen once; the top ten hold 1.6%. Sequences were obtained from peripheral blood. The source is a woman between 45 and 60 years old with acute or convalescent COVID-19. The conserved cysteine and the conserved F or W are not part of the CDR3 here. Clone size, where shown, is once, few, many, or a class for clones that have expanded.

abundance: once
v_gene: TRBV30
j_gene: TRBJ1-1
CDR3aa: AWSGQGVPGTEAF

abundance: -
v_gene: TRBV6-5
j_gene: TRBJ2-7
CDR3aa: ASSLRDRGYEQY

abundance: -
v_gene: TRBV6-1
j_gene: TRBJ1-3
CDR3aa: ASGEQGTGNTIY

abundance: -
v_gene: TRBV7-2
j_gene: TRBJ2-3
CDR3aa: ASSLGGGAEDTQY

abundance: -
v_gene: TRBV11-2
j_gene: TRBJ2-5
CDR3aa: ASSLDGTGQETQY

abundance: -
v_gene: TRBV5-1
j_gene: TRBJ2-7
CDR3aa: ASSTQTASYEQY

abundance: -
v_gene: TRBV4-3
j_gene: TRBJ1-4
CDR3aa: ASSQDSQGAFLTNEKLF

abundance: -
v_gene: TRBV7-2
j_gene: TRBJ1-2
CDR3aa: ASRFTGTNYGYT

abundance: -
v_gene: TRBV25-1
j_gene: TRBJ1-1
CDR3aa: ASSPRAGNTEAF

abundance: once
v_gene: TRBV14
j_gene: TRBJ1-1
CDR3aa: ASSRTGLNTEAF

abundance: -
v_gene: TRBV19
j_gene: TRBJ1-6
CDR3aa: ASSYRVGPLH

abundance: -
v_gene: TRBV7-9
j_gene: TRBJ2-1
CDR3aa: ASSDPGLAGYNEQF

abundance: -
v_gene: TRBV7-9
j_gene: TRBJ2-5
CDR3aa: ASSISGRSLQETQY

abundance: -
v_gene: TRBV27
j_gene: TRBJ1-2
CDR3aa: ASSLTGSNYGYT

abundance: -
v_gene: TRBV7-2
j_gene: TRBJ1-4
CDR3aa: ASSFPQGGHEKLF

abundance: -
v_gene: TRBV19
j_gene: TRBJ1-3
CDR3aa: ASSITPTGQSSGNTIY

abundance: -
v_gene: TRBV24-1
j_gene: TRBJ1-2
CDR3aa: ATSDSSGELGYT

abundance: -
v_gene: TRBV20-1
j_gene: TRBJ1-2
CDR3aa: SAPTGGGYT

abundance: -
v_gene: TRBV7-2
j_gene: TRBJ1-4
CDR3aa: ASRLEANEKLF

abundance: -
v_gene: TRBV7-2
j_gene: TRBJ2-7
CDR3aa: ASSPGRASYEQY